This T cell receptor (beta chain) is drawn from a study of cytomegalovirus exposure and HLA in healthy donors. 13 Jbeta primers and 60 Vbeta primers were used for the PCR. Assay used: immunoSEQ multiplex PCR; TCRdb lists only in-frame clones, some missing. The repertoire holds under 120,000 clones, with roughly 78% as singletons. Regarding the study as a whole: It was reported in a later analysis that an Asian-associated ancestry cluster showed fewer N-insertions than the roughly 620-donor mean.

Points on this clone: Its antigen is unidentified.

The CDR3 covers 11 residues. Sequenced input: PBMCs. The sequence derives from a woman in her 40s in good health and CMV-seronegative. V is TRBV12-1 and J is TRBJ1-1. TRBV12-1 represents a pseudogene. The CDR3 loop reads CASSPGKQAFF. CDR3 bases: TGTGCCAGCAGCCCCGGGAAGCAAGCTTTCTTT.